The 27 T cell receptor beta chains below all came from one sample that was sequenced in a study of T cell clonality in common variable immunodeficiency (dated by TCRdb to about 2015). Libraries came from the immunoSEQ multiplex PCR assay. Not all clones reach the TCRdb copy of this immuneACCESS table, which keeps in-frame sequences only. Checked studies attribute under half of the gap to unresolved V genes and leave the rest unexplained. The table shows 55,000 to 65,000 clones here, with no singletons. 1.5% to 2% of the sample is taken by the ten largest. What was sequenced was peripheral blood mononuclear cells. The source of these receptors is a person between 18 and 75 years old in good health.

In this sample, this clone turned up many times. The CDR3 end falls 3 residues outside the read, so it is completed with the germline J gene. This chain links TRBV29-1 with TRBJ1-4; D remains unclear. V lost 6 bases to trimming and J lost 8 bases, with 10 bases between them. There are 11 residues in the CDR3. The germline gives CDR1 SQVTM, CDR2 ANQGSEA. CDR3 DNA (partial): TGCAGCGTGAACCAAGGGGAAAAA. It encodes CSVNQGEK. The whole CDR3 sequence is CSVNQGEKLFF.

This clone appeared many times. The DNA read from the CDR3 is TGTGCCATCAGTGACCACGGGGGGGACTATGGC. Protein: CAISDHGGDYG. The CDR3 in full is CAISDHGGDYGYTF. The chain joins TRBV10-3 to TRBJ1-2; TRBD1 might be the D (5 bases). The sequenced fragment ends 3 residues before the CDR3 boundary, so the rest is inferred from the germline J gene. Germline V CDR1 and CDR2: ENHRY, SYGVKD. V lost 3 bases, J lost 3 bases, and 11 bases lay in between. CDR3 length equals 14 residues.

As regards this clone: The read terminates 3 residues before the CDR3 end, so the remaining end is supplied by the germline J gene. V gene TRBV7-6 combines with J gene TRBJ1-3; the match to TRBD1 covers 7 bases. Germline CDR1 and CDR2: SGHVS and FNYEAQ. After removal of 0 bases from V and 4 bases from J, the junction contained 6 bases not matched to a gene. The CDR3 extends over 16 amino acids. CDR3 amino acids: CASSLARTGLGNTIYF. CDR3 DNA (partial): TGTGCCAGCAGCTTAGCCCGGACAGGATTGGGAAACACC.

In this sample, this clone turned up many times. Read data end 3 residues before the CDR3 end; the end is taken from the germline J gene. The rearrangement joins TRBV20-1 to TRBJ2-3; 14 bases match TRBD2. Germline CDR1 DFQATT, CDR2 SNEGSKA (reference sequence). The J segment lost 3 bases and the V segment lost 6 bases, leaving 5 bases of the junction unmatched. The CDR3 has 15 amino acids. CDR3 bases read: TGCAGTGCCGGACGGACTAGCGGGAGGACAGATACG. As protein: CSAGRTSGRTDT. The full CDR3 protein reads CSAGRTSGRTDTQYF.

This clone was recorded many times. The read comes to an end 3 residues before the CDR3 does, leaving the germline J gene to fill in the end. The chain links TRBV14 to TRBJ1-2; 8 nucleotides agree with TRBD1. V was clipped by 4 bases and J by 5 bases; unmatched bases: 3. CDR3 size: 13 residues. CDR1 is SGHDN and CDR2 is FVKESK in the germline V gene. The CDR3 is CASSPWTGYGYTF. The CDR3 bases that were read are TGTGCCAGCAGCCCGTGGACAGGGTATGGC. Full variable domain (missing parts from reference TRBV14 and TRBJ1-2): EAGVTQFPSHSVIEKGQTVTLRCDPISGHDNLYWYRRVMGKEIKFLLHFVKESKQDESGMPNNRFLAERTGGTYSTLKVQPAELEDSGVYFCASSPWTGYGYTFGSGTRLTVV.

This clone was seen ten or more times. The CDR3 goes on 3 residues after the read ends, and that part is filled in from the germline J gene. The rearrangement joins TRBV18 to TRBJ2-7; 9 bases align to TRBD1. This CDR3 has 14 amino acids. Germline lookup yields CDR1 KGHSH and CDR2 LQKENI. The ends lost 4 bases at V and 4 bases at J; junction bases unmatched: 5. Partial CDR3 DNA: TGTGCCAGCTCACGGGGACAGGGAATTTACGAG. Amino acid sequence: CASSRGQGIYE. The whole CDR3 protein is CASSRGQGIYEQYF.

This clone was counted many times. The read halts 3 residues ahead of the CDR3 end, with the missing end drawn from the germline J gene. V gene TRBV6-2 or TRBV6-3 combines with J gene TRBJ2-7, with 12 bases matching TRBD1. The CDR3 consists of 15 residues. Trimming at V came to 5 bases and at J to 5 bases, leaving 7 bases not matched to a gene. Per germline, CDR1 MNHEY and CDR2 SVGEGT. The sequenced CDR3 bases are TGTGCCAGCAGTCGTCGGGGACAGGGGGCACACGAG. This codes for CASSRRGQGAHE. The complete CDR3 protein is CASSRRGQGAHEQYF.

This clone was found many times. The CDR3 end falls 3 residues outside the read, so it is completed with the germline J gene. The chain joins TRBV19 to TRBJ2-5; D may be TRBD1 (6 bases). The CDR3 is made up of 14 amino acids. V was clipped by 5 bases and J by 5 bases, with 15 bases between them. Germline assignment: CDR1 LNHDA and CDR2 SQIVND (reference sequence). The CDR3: CASSPTGRRETQYF. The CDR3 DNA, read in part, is TGTGCCAGTAGTCCGACAGGAAGAAGGGAGACC.

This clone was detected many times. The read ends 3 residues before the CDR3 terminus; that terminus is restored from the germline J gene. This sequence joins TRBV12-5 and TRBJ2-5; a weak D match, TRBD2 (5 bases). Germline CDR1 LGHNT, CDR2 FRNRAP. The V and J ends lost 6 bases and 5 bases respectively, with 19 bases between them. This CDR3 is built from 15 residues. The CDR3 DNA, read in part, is TGTGCTAGTGGCCCAGGAGGAGAGGTGACGGAGACC. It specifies CASGPGGEVTET. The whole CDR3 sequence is CASGPGGEVTETQYF. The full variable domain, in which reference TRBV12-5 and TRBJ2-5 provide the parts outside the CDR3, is DARVTQTPRHKVTEMGQEVTMRCQPILGHNTVFWYRQTMMQGLELLAYFRNRAPLDDSGMPKDRFSAEMPDATLATLKIQPSEPRDSAVYFCASGPGGEVTETQYFGPGTRLLVL.

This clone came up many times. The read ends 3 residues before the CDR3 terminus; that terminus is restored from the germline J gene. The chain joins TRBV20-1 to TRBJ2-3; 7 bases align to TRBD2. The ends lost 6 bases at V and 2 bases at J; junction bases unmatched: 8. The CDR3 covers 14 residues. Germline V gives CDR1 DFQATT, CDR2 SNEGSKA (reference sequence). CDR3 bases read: TGCAGTGCGGCCAGCGGGACCCACACAGATACG. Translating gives CSAASGTHTDT. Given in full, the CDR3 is CSAASGTHTDTQYF.

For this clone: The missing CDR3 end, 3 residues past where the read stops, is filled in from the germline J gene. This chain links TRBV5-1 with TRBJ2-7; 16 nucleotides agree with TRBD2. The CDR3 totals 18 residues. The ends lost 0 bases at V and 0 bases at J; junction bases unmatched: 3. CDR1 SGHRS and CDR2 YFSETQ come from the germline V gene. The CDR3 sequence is CASSLGGLAGGSSYEQYF. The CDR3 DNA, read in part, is TGCGCCAGCAGCTTGGGGGGACTAGCGGGAGGGAGCTCCTACGAG.

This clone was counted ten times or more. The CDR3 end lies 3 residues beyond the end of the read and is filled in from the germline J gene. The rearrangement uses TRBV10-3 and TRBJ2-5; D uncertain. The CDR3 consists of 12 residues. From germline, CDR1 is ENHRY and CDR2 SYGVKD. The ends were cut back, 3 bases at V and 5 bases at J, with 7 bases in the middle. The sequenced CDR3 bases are TGTGCCATCAGTGATTTTCATGAGACC. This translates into CAISDFHET. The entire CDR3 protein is CAISDFHETQYF.

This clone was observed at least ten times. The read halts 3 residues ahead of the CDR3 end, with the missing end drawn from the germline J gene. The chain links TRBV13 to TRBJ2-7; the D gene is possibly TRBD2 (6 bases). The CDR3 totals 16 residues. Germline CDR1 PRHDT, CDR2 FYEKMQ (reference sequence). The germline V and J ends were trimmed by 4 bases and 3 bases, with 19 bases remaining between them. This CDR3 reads CASSSRRGSPLYEQYF. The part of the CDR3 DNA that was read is TGTGCCAGCAGCTCAAGGAGGGGTAGTCCCCTCTACGAG.

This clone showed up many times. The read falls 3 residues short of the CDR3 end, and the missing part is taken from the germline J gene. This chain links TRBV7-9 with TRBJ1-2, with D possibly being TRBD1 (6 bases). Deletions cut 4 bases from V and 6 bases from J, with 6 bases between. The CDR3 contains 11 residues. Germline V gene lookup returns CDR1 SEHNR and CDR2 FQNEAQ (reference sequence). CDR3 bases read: TGTGCCAGCAGCTACAGGGATGGC. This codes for CASSYRDG. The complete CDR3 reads CASSYRDGYTF.

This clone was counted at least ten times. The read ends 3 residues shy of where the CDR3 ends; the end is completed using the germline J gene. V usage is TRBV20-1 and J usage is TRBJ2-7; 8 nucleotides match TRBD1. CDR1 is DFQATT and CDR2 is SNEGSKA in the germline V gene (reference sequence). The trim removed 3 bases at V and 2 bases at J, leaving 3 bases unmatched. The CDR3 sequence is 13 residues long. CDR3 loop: CSASGQGAYEQYF. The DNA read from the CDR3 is TGCAGTGCTAGCGGACAGGGAGCCTACGAG.

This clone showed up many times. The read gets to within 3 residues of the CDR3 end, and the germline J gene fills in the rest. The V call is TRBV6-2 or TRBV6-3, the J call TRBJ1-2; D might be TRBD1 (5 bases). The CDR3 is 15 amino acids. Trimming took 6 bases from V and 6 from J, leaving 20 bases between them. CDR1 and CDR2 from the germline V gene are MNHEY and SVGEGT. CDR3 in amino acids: CASSRQPGEWDGYTF. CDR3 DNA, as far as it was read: TGTGCCAGCAGCCGCCAACCGGGGGAATGGGATGGC.

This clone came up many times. The CDR3 here is CASSPGSLPYEQYF. Incomplete CDR3 DNA: TGTGCCAGCAGCCCCGGGTCCCTTCCCTACGAG. The rearrangement uses TRBV7-2 and TRBJ2-7; no firm D call. Read sequence stops 3 residues before the CDR3 end, and the germline J gene provides the missing end. Germline values: CDR1 SGHTA, CDR2 FQGNSA. The CDR3 is 14 residues long. V lost 5 bases to trimming and J lost 2 bases, with 13 bases between them.

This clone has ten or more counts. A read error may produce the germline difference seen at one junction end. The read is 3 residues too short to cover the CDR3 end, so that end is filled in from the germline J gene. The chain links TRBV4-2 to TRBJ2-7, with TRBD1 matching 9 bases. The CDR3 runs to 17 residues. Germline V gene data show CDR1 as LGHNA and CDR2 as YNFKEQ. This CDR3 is CASSQVIQTGGNYEQYF. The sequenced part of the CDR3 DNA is TGCGCCAGCAGCCAAGTCATCCAGACAGGGGGTAATTACGAG.

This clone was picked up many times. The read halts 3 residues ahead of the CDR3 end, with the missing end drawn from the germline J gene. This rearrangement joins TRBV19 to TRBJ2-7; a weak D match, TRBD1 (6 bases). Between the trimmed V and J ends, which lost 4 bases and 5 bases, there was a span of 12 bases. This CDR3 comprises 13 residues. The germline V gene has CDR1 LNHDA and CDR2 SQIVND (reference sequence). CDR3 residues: CASSNRARDEQYF. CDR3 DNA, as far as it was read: TGTGCCAGTAGTAACAGGGCGAGGGACGAG.

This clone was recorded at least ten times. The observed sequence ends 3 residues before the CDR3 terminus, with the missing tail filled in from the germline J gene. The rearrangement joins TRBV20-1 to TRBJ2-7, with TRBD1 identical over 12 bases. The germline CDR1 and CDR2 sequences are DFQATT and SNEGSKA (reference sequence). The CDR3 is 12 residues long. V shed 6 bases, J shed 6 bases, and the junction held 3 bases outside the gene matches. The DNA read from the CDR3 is TGCAGTGCCACGGGACAGGGGGCCGAG. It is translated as CSATGQGAE. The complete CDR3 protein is CSATGQGAEQYF.

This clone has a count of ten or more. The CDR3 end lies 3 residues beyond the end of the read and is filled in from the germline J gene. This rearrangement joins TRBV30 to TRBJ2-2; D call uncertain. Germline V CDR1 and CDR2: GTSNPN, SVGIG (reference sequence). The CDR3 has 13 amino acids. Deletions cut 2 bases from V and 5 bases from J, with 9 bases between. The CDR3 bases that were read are TGTGCCTGGAGTTTGGGCGCGACCGGGGAG. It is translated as CAWSLGATGE. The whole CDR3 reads CAWSLGATGELFF.

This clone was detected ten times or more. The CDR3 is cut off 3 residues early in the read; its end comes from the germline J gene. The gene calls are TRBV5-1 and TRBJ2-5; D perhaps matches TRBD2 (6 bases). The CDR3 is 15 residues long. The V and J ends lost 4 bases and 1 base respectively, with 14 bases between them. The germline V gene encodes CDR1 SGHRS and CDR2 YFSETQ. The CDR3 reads CASSPGGSGQETQYF. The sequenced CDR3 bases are TGCGCCAGCAGCCCCGGCGGTAGCGGCCAAGAGACC.

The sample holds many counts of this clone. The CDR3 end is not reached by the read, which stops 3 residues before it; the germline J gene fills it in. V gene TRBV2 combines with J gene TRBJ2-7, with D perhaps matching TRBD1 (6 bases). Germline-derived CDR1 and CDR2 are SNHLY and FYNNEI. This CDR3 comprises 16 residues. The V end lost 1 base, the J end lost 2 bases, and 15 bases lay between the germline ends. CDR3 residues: CASSEGGPGVTYEQYF. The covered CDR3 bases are TGTGCCAGCAGTGAAGGGGGACCAGGGGTTACCTACGAG.

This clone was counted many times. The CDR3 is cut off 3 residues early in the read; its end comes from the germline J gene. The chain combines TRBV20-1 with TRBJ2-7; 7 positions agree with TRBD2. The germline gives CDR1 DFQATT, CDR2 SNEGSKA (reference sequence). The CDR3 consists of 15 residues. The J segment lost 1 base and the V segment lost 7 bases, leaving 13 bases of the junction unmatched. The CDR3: CSVPTGRERSYEQYF. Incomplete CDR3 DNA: TGCAGTGTCCCAACTGGGCGGGAGCGATCCTACGAG.

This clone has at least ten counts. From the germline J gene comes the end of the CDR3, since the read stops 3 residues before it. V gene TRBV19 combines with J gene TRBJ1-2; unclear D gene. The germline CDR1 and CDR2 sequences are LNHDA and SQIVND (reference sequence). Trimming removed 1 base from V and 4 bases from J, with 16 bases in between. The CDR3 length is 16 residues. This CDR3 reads CASSIGLLRALYGYTF. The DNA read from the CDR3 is TGTGCCAGTAGTATAGGGTTGTTGCGGGCCCTCTATGGC.

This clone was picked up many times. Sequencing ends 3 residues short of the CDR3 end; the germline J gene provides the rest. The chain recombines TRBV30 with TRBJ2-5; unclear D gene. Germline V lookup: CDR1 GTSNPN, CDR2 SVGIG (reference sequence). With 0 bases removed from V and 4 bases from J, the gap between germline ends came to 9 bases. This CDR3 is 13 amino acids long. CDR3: CAWSVSFGETQYF. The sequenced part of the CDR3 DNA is TGTGCCTGGAGTGTATCGTTCGGAGAGACC. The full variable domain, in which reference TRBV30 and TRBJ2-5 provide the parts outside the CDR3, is SQTIHQWPATLVQPVGSPLSLECTVEGTSNPNLYWYRQAAGRGLQLLFYSVGIGQISSEVPQNLSASRPQDRQFILSSKKLLLSDSGFYLCAWSVSFGETQYFGPGTRLLVL.

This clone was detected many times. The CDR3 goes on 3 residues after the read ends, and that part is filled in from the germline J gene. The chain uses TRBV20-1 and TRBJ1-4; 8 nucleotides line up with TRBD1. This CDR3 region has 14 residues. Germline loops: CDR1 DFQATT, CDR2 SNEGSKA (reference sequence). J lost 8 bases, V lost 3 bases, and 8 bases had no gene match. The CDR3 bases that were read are TGCAGTGCTAGGCCCAGGGGGCAGAGGGAAAAA. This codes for CSARPRGQREK. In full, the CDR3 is CSARPRGQREKLFF.